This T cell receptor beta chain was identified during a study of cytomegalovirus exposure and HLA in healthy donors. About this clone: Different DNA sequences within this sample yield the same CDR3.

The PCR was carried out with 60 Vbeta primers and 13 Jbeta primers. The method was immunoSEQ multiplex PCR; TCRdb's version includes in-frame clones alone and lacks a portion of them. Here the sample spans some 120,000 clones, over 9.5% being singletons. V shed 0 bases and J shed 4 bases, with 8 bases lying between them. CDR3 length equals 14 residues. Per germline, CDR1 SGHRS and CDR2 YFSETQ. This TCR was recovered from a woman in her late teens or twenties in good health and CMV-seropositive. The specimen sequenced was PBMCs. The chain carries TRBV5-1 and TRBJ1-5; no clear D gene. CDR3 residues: CASSLGGGNQPQHF. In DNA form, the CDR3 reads TGCGCCAGCAGCTTGGGGGGAGGGAATCAGCCCCAGCATTTT.